This TCR beta chain originates from a study of blood T cell repertoires in COVID-19. Looking at the study overall: The samples span acute and convalescent COVID-19 from the United States, Italy and Spain. Sources were T cells, B-cell-depleted T cells, or PBMCs; the material itself was cDNA or gDNA.

Original processing notes: It was from reference gene primer amplification that nucleated cell counts were estimated. TCRdb's table, derived via immunoSEQ multiplex PCR, lists solely in-frame clones and lacks some. From that table come the V and J calls and clone size; the DNA was used to work out D and trimming. The data show approximately 210,000 clones, over 65% seen once. The J segment lost 2 bases and the V segment lost 2 bases, leaving 2 bases of the junction unmatched. CDR3 length: 14 residues. In germline, CDR1 is LNHDA, CDR2 SQIVND (reference sequence). This TCR was recovered from a woman in her 70s with active or convalescent COVID-19. The sequenced sample was peripheral blood. The chain has TRBV19 and TRBJ1-2, with TRBD1 matching over 7 bases. The CDR3 sequence is CASSIRGQNYGYTF. Here the CDR3 DNA reads TGTGCCAGTAGTATAAGGGGACAGAACTATGGCTACACCTTC.